This T cell receptor (beta chain) appears in the sequencing data of a study of T cells in Graves' hyperthyroidism and ophthalmopathy. Overall study context: Once the initial diagnosis was made, peripheral blood was obtained before any treatment.

The investigators amplified TCR beta CDR3 regions from RNA transcripts. The HTBI primer set served for first-round RT-PCR of the TCR CDR3. One entry per CDR3 protein, called by TCRdb with MiXCR from the multiplex PCR reads. The table lists roughly 420,000 distinct CDR3 sequences, 15% to 18% of them singletons. The length of the CDR3 is 14 residues. V was pared by 2 bases and J by 5 bases, with 4 bases of the junction left unmatched. CDR1 and CDR2 (germline): MNHNY, SVGAGI (reference sequence). Participants, patients aged 18 to 65, had newly diagnosed hyperthyroidism with a duration under 2 months. Diagnoses were established using clinical symptoms, serum thyroxine and TRAb, thyroid ultrasound and orbital computed tomography. Study results and caveats: Using 13 V-J features, a model discriminated ophthalmopathy from stable hyperthyroidism.

Of note for this clonotype: As yet, its antigen is unknown.

The receptor comes from a woman under 30 with Graves' hyperthyroidism. Sequencing input: blood. This chain uses TRBV6-6 with TRBJ1-2; 8 nucleotides match TRBD1. In DNA form, the CDR3 reads TGTGCCAGCAGTTACGACAGGGGATTATATGGCTACACCTTC. This codes for CASSYDRGLYGYTF.